This T cell receptor beta chain was captured in a study of blood T cells in healthy people across ages. The CDR3 totals 14 residues. Germline V gene data show CDR1 as SEHNR and CDR2 as FQNEAQ (reference sequence). V was cut by 8 bases and J by 5 bases, with 19 bases left in between. This clonotype occurred many times. Peripheral blood was drawn, ten milliliters per donor. The second PCR ran roughly 6 to 12 cycles with a sample-barcoded 5' primer and J-beta primers. Carrying 12 random nucleotides, a template-switch adaptor labeled each individual cDNA molecule. Via MiXCR, TCRdb re-called the 5' RACE reads, giving one row per CDR3 protein. This table holds around 790,000 distinct CDR3 sequences, roughly 44% found once.

The rearrangement joins TRBV7-9 to TRBJ2-7, with unresolved D. The receptor was isolated from a man between 60 and 70 years old in good health. Material for sequencing was blood. The CDR3 reads CASLEAASSHEQYF. The CDR3 nucleotides are TGTGCCAGCCTCGAGGCAGCATCATCCCACGAGCAGTACTTC.